The 16 T cell receptor beta chains presented below share a single source sample, sequenced in a study of blood T cell repertoires in COVID-19. TCRdb's copy holds only in-frame clones and misses some; the assay was immunoSEQ multiplex PCR. The sample lists roughly 250,000 clones; 91% were seen once. Sequenced sample: peripheral blood. These receptors were collected from a person aged 18-29 years with COVID-19, enrolled during active disease.

The rearrangement joins TRBV5-4 to TRBJ2-4; 7 nucleotides line up with TRBD2. Germline V CDR1 and CDR2: SGHNT, YYREEE (reference sequence). The junction had 11 bases not matched to a gene; V was cut back by 1 base and J by 13 bases. The CDR3 runs 14 residues. Written as DNA, the CDR3 is TGTGCCAGCAGCTTGTCGGTAGCGGGCAGCCAACAGTACTTC. Amino acids: CASSLSVAGSQQYF.

This clone was recorded a few times. This chain uses TRBV5-1 with TRBJ2-2; the D is unclear. Trimming pared 0 bases from V and 7 bases from J, leaving 10 bases between. In germline, CDR1 is SGHRS, CDR2 YFSETQ. The CDR3 runs 14 residues. The chain's CDR3 is CASSLAVVGGELFF. The CDR3 DNA follows: TGCGCCAGCAGCTTGGCGGTCGTTGGCGGGGAGCTGTTTTTT.

CDR3 residues: CASSRRLAGPGTDTQYF. DNA for the CDR3: TGTGCCAGCAGCAGGCGACTAGCGGGACCGGGCACAGATACGCAGTATTTT. V usage is TRBV9 and J usage is TRBJ2-3; 11 nucleotides line up with TRBD2. This CDR3 has 17 amino acids. Trimming at V came to 4 bases and at J to 1 base, leaving 8 bases not matched to a gene. The V gene's germline CDR1 is SGDLS and CDR2 YYNGEE.

This clone was seen once. This sequence joins TRBV4-1 and TRBJ1-2; 10 nucleotides match TRBD1. The CDR3 covers 15 residues. In germline, CDR1 is MGHRA, CDR2 YSYEKL. After removal of 3 bases from V and 2 bases from J, the junction contained 3 bases not matched to a gene. CDR3 region: CASSQGQGKNYGYTF. The CDR3 DNA reads as TGCGCCAGCAGCCAGGGACAGGGGAAAAACTATGGCTACACCTTC.

This sequence joins TRBV5-8 and TRBJ2-5; a weak D match, TRBD1 (6 bases). Germline CDR1 and CDR2: SGHTS and YDEGEE. This CDR3 spans 13 amino acids. V lost 1 base and J lost 2, with 6 bases in between. The CDR3: CASSLQGQETQYF. Written as DNA, the CDR3 is TGTGCCAGCAGCTTGCAGGGGCAAGAGACCCAGTACTTC.

Here the CDR3 DNA reads TGTGCCAGCAGCCCGACAGTTAGCAATCAGCCCCAGCATTTT. Residues: CASSPTVSNQPQHF. The J gene is TRBJ1-5, the V gene TRBV7-2; weak D call: TRBD1 (5 bases). CDR1 and CDR2 from the germline V gene are SGHTA and FQGNSA. Trimming took 5 bases from V and 0 from J, leaving 8 bases between them. CDR3 length: 14 amino acids.

This clone showed up just once. V and J are TRBV7-7 and TRBJ2-3, with D possibly being TRBD1 (6 bases). CDR3 length: 15 amino acids. Trimming stripped 2 bases from V and 3 bases from J, with 12 bases between. Germline V CDR1 and CDR2: SSHAT, FNYEAQ (reference sequence). For the CDR3, the DNA is TGTGCCAGCAGCTTACAGGACAGTTTAACAGATACGCAGTATTTT. Amino acids: CASSLQDSLTDTQYF.

The rearrangement joins TRBV18 to TRBJ2-7, with D perhaps matching TRBD2 (6 bases). Deletions cut 2 bases from V and 6 bases from J, with 17 bases between. The CDR3 contains 15 residues. CDR1 and CDR2 (germline): KGHSH, LQKENI. The CDR3 DNA reads as TGTGCCAGCTCACCATCTAGCGCCCCTGGGAGCGAGCAGTACTTC. It is translated as CASSPSSAPGSEQYF.

The J gene is TRBJ2-3, the V gene TRBV28; TRBD2 matches at 7 bases. CDR3 length: 16 residues. The germline gives CDR1 MDHEN, CDR2 SYDVKM. Unmatched junction bases numbered 10, after V lost 5 bases and J lost 2 bases. The CDR3 DNA reads TGTGCCAGCAGTCTTGGGGCGGGACTATTCACAGATACGCAGTATTTT. It specifies CASSLGAGLFTDTQYF.

The rearrangement joins TRBV5-1 to TRBJ2-5; 7 bases are shared with TRBD1. V shed 4 bases, J shed 4 bases, and the junction held 13 bases outside the gene matches. This CDR3 is 16 amino acids long. CDR1 is SGHRS and CDR2 is YFSETQ in the germline V gene. CDR3 nucleotides: TGCGCCAGCAGCCCGGGTCGGGTTTCAGGGGGAGAGACCCAGTACTTC. Encoded protein: CASSPGRVSGGETQYF.

The V and J genes are TRBV27 and TRBJ2-3, with a weak D call TRBD1 (5 bases). Trimming removed 1 base from V and 4 bases from J, with 9 bases in between. The CDR3 sequence is 14 residues long. Germline V gene lookup returns CDR1 MNHEY and CDR2 SMNVEV (reference sequence). The CDR3 is CASSLLGAADTQYF. Here the CDR3 DNA reads TGTGCCAGCAGTTTATTAGGGGCCGCAGATACGCAGTATTTT.

Here the CDR3 DNA reads TGTGCCAGCAGCTCGCGGGTGACTAGCACAGATACGCAGTATTTT. Protein sequence: CASSSRVTSTDTQYF. The chain is built from TRBV9 and TRBJ2-3, with D possibly being TRBD2 (5 bases). The germline V and J ends were trimmed by 4 bases and 0 bases, with 12 bases remaining between them. Germline CDR1 and CDR2: SGDLS and YYNGEE. This CDR3 has 15 residues.

The chain employs TRBV6-6 and TRBJ1-2; 9 bases fit TRBD1. Germline lookup yields CDR1 MNHNY and CDR2 SVGAGI (reference sequence). The CDR3 is 16 amino acids. V lost 4 bases, J lost 4 bases, and 10 bases stayed unmatched. The CDR3 loop reads CASSWTRQGEGYGYTF. The CDR3 coding sequence is TGTGCCAGCAGTTGGACGAGACAGGGGGAAGGCTATGGCTACACCTTC.

J is TRBJ2-5 and V is TRBV29-1, with a weak D call TRBD1 (6 bases). Germline CDR1 and CDR2: SQVTM and ANQGSEA. CDR3 length: 13 residues. Deletions cut 4 bases from V and 4 bases from J, with 13 bases between. The CDR3 DNA is TGCAGCGTTGGTTGGGGGCCAGGAGAGACCCAGTACTTC. It translates to CSVGWGPGETQYF.

This clone was counted between two and nine times. V is TRBV5-1 and J is TRBJ2-7; 7 bases are shared with TRBD1. The CDR3 runs to 14 residues. J lost 0 bases, V lost 4 bases, and 4 bases had no gene match. Germline loops: CDR1 SGHRS, CDR2 YFSETQ. The CDR3 coding sequence is TGCGCCAGCAGCCTGGGACAGACCTCCTACGAGCAGTACTTC. Its translation is CASSLGQTSYEQYF.

The chain links TRBV5-5 to TRBJ1-2; the D gene is possibly TRBD1 (5 bases). The V end was cut by 3 bases, the J end by 8 bases, with 20 bases between. CDR3 size: 15 residues. The V gene's germline CDR1 is SGHKS and CDR2 YYEKEE (reference sequence). This CDR3 is CASSSYDGGGLGYTF. The CDR3 coding sequence is TGTGCCAGCAGCTCCTACGACGGGGGAGGCCTCGGCTACACCTTC. The full variable domain, completed using reference TRBV5-5 and TRBJ1-2, is DAGVTQSPTHLIKTRGQQVTLRCSPISGHKSVSWYQQVLGQGPQFIFQYYEKEERGRGNFPDRFSARQFPNYSSELNVNALLLGDSALYLCASSSYDGGGLGYTFGSGTRLTVV.